This is a list of T cell receptor beta chains from one sample in a study of regulatory T cells in long-lasting Graves disease. Via MiXCR, TCRdb re-called the multiplex PCR reads, giving one row per CDR3 protein. This table holds 580,000 or so distinct CDR3 sequences, approximately 16% found once. These data were likewise used in another study, on T cells in Graves' hyperthyroidism and ophthalmopathy.

Sequences were derived from peripheral blood mononuclear cells (PBMCs), sampled at new diagnosis, from a patient treated with antithyroid drugs. These receptor sequences come from a young man with Graves disease. Each CDR3 is given with its conserved first and last residue. D genes are given only for firm matches. Clone sizes are given selectively: once, few, many, or a class where the clone is expanded.

CDR3 length,J gene,V gene,clone size,D gene,CDR3 DNA,CDR3 protein
15,TRBJ1-6,TRBV7-2,NA,TRBD1,TGTGCCAGCAGCTTAGATACAGGGGGGGATTCACCCCTCCACTTT,CASSLDTGGDSPLHF
15,TRBJ1-1,TRBV3-1,many,TRBD1,TGTGCCAGCAGCCGGGAGACAGGGCTTATCTCTGAAGCTTTCTTT,CASSRETGLISEAFF
14,TRBJ2-5,TRBV6-1,few,NA,TGTGCCAGCATCCAAGATAGGGGACGGGAGACCCAGTACTTC,CASIQDRGRETQYF
20,TRBJ2-1,TRBV2,few,NA,TGTGCCAGCTCTTTAAAATGGGAAAGAGCTAGCGAATACTCCTACAATGAGCAGTTCTTC,CASSLKWERASEYSYNEQFF
13,TRBJ2-1,TRBV12-3/TRBV12-4,many,TRBD2,TGTGCCAGCAGTTTGACCCGGGGGGATGAGCAGTTCTTC,CASSLTRGDEQFF
14,TRBJ2-5,TRBV18,few,TRBD1,TGTGCCAGCTCACCCAAGGACAGGGGAGAGACCCAGTACTTC,CASSPKDRGETQYF
14,TRBJ1-1,TRBV9,NA,NA,TGTGCCAGCAGCGTAACCCCGGCGGGCACTGAAGCTTTCTTT,CASSVTPAGTEAFF
14,TRBJ2-3,TRBV13,few,NA,TGTGCCAGCAGCCCCCAGGCGGGTCCAGATACGCAGTATTTT,CASSPQAGPDTQYF
19,TRBJ2-3,TRBV2,few,TRBD2,TGTGCCAGCCTGGGGGACCGTCTAGCGGGAGGCCAGAGCACAGATACGCAGTATTTT,CASLGDRLAGGQSTDTQYF
13,TRBJ1-2,TRBV10-2,few,NA,TGCGCCAGCAGTGAAATGGATAACTATGGCTACACCTTC,CASSEMDNYGYTF
15,TRBJ2-1,TRBV2,few,NA,TGTGCCAGCAGAGGCTTAGGGGGGGGGTCGGTTGAGCAGTTCTTC,CASRGLGGGSVEQFF
13,TRBJ1-4,TRBV20-1,few,NA,TGCAGTGCCAGAGAGGATATGAGTGAAAAACTGTTTTTT,CSAREDMSEKLFF
14,TRBJ2-7,TRBV5-1,few,NA,TGCGCCAGCAGCTTCCGGGACACCCAATACGAGCAGTACTTC,CASSFRDTQYEQYF
13,TRBJ2-5,TRBV7-9,few,NA,TGTGCCAGCAGCTTCTTTAGAGGGGAGACCCAGTACTTC,CASSFFRGETQYF
16,TRBJ2-1,TRBV20-1,many,NA,TGCAGTGCTAGAGATCAGCGGCAGGGCTCCTACAATGAGCAGTTCTTC,CSARDQRQGSYNEQFF
15,TRBJ2-7,TRBV20-1,many,NA,TGCAGTGTTGAAAACAGGGTAATTGCCTCTACGGAGCAGTACTTC,CSVENRVIASTEQYF
14,TRBJ2-2,TRBV6-1,once,NA,TGTGCCAGCCGCGGCTTCGCTTACACCAGGGAGCTGTTTTTT,CASRGFAYTRELFF
10,TRBJ2-5,TRBV20-1,NA,NA,TGCAGTGCTGGATGGGAGTCCCAGTACTTC,CSAGWESQYF
11,TRBJ1-5,TRBV28,NA,NA,TGTGCCAGCAGCCCGAGAGGGGCCCAGCATTTT,CASSPRGAQHF
15,TRBJ2-7,TRBV5-1,few,TRBD2,TGCGCCAGCAGCAGCGGACTAGCGCCTACCCACGAGCAGTACTTC,CASSSGLAPTHEQYF
13,TRBJ1-1,TRBV30,NA,NA,TGTGCCTGGAGTGGCACCACGGGGACTGAAGCTTTCTTT,CAWSGTTGTEAFF
14,TRBJ1-6,TRBV3-1,many,NA,TGTGCCAGCAGCCAAGCCGGGTTTCGGTCACCCCTCCACTTT,CASSQAGFRSPLHF
17,TRBJ1-5,TRBV28,many,TRBD1,TGTGCCAGCATTCCCGGGGGACAGGGGCCGGATCGCCAGCCCCAGCATTTT,CASIPGGQGPDRQPQHF
17,TRBJ2-1,TRBV6-2/TRBV6-3,many,NA,TGTGCCAGCAGTCCATCCCGCGCGCGGCGGTTGTACAATGAGCAGTTCTTC,CASSPSRARRLYNEQFF
20,TRBJ2-1,TRBV7-6,many,NA,TGTGCCAGCAGCTTAGAGGCAGGGGGGGCCGTGGAGCGATCCTACAATGAGCAGTTCTTC,CASSLEAGGAVERSYNEQFF
13,TRBJ2-7,TRBV11-3,NA,TRBD2,TGTGCCAGCAGCCGCGTACTAGCGGTCGAGCAGTACTTC,CASSRVLAVEQYF
14,TRBJ1-1,TRBV9,few,NA,TGTGCCAGCAGCGTACAGGGGCGCGGGACTGAAGCTTTCTTT,CASSVQGRGTEAFF
14,TRBJ1-1,TRBV2,many,NA,TGTGCCAGCAGTGATCAGAATTTAAACACTGAAGCTTTCTTT,CASSDQNLNTEAFF
17,TRBJ2-1,TRBV2,many,TRBD2,TGTGCCAGCAGTGAACCAGGACTAGCGGGGCCCTACAATGAGCAGTTCTTC,CASSEPGLAGPYNEQFF
18,TRBJ2-6,TRBV6-1,NA,NA,TGTGCCAGCACCCCCGGAACCGGGGCCCTCTCTGGGGCCAACGTCCTGACTTTC,CASTPGTGALSGANVLTF
14,TRBJ2-3,TRBV29-1,NA,NA,TGCAGCGTTGGAGGCAGGGGAGGTACAGATACGCAGTATTTT,CSVGGRGGTDTQYF
13,TRBJ1-2,TRBV6-5,many,NA,TGTGCCAGCAGTTCGGACGGTGACTATGGCTACACCTTC,CASSSDGDYGYTF
15,TRBJ2-5,TRBV20-1,many,NA,TGCAGTGCTAGAGCCCTTCTACTCCACCAAGAGACCCAGTACTTC,CSARALLLHQETQYF
14,TRBJ1-1,TRBV27,many,NA,TGTGCCAGCAGTTTATCGAGCCTGAACACTGAAGCTTTCTTT,CASSLSSLNTEAFF
16,TRBJ2-2,TRBV6-9,many,NA,TGTGCCAGCCAGTTAATGGCTCTAGCGAGTACCGGGGAGCTGTTTTTT,CASQLMALASTGELFF
15,TRBJ1-4,TRBV9,NA,NA,TGTGCCAGCAGTTTAGGACCGGCTGAGACTGAAAAACTGTTTTTT,CASSLGPAETEKLFF
15,TRBJ1-4,TRBV9,NA,NA,TGTGCCAGCAGCGGTCCGGGAAAAACTAATGAAAAACTGTTTTTT,CASSGPGKTNEKLFF
15,TRBJ2-1,TRBV20-1,NA,TRBD1,TGCAGTGCTGGGCCTTTCGGGACAGGGGGCAATGAGCAGTTCTTC,CSAGPFGTGGNEQFF
16,TRBJ2-1,TRBV7-7,many,NA,TGTGCTAGCAGCCCGGGTAGGACTGTTCTCTACAATGAGCAGTTCTTC,CASSPGRTVLYNEQFF
15,TRBJ2-5,TRBV30,NA,NA,TGTGCCTGGGATAAACAACCAGGGTTTTCAGAGACCCAGTACTTC,CAWDKQPGFSETQYF
14,TRBJ2-5,TRBV15,many,TRBD1,TGTGCCACCAGCAAGACAGGGGGCGGAAAGACCCAGTACTTC,CATSKTGGGKTQYF
14,TRBJ1-3,TRBV12-3/TRBV12-4,few,NA,TGTGCCAGCAGTTCCGGGGACAAAGGAAACACCATATATTTT,CASSSGDKGNTIYF
15,TRBJ1-2,TRBV27,few,TRBD1,TGTGCCAGCAGTTTCGGGACAGGGAATGACTATGGCTACACCTTC,CASSFGTGNDYGYTF
14,TRBJ1-5,TRBV7-8,many,TRBD1,TGTGCCAGCAGCTCAGACAGGGGTCATCAGCCCCAGCATTTT,CASSSDRGHQPQHF
14,TRBJ2-1,TRBV20-1,few,TRBD2,TGCAGTGCTACACTAGCGTTCTCCTACAATGAGCAGTTCTTC,CSATLAFSYNEQFF
15,TRBJ1-2,TRBV18,NA,TRBD1,TGTGCCAGCTCGTCCACCCTAGACAGGGTCTATGGCTACACCTTC,CASSSTLDRVYGYTF
14,TRBJ2-1,TRBV19,few,TRBD1,TGTGCCAGTAGGATCAACCGGGACAGGGAGGAGCAGTTCTTC,CASRINRDREEQFF
16,TRBJ2-1,TRBV5-1,many,NA,TGCGCCAGCAGCCCTAGGTCGGGGCTAGCTGCCCATGAGCAGTTCTTC,CASSPRSGLAAHEQFF
13,TRBJ2-1,TRBV7-3,NA,NA,TGTGCCAGCAGCGTATGGTCACCCAATGAGCAGTTCTTC,CASSVWSPNEQFF
14,TRBJ2-3,TRBV20-1,NA,NA,TGCAGTGCGAGAGAACGGGGGACCGGGTATACGCAGTATTTT,CSARERGTGYTQYF
18,TRBJ2-7,TRBV5-1,NA,NA,TGCGCCAGCAGCTTGGGCGGGACACAGGGGCCTAAGACCTACGAGCAGTACTTC,CASSLGGTQGPKTYEQYF
10,TRBJ1-2,TRBV30,few,TRBD1,TGTGCCTATACAGGGGTCGGCTACACCTTC,CAYTGVGYTF
12,TRBJ1-3,TRBV7-2,few,NA,TGTGCCAGCAGCTTAGCTAGTAACACCATATATTTT,CASSLASNTIYF
15,TRBJ2-7,TRBV7-2,NA,NA,TGTGCCAGCAGCCCCCCCCGGACGGCATCCTACGAGCAGTACTTC,CASSPPRTASYEQYF
14,TRBJ2-1,TRBV5-4,NA,TRBD2,TGTGCCAGCAGCTCGGGACTAGACTTTATTGAGCAGTTCTTC,CASSSGLDFIEQFF
17,TRBJ1-5,TRBV27,many,NA,TGTGCCAGCAGCGTGTTGGGTCCTTCCCGGGGCAATCAGCCCCAGCATTTT,CASSVLGPSRGNQPQHF
13,TRBJ2-7,TRBV27,NA,NA,TGTGCCAGCAGTTTATCGAGTACTCACGAGCAGTACTTC,CASSLSSTHEQYF
18,TRBJ2-3,TRBV3-1,many,NA,TGTGCCAGCAGCCAAGAAGCCCGGGACTTCCCATCTACGGATACGCAGTATTTT,CASSQEARDFPSTDTQYF
15,TRBJ2-3,TRBV27,NA,TRBD1,TGTGCCAGCAGCGGGACAGGGGGCCGGACAGATACGCAGTATTTT,CASSGTGGRTDTQYF